The 2 T cell receptor beta chains below were found in one sample sequenced in a study of blood T cell repertoires in COVID-19. Profiling relied on immunoSEQ multiplex PCR, and the TCRdb table lists in-frame clones only, not all of them. The table has just under 300,000 clones, about 88% seen once; the top ten hold roughly 1.3%. Sequencing input: peripheral blood. These receptors all stem from a man between 65 and 79 years old with acute or convalescent COVID-19.

The chain is built from TRBV9 and TRBJ2-3, with D maybe TRBD1 (6 bases). V was cut by 0 bases and J by 2 bases, with 13 bases left in between. CDR1 is SGDLS, CDR2 YYNGEE, per germline. The CDR3 covers 16 residues. The CDR3 loop is CASSVAGGPVTDTQYF. CDR3 DNA: TGTGCCAGCAGCGTAGCTGGGGGCCCGGTCACAGATACGCAGTATTTT.

Notes on this clone: The sample has other DNA sequences that encode this CDR3 too. The chain's CDR3 is CASSLGGNSNQPQHF. The DNA of the CDR3 is TGTGCCAGCAGTTTAGGGGGGAATTCCAATCAGCCCCAGCATTTT. The chain combines TRBV28 with TRBJ1-5; perhaps TRBD1 as D (5 bases). The germline CDR1 and CDR2 sequences are MDHEN and SYDVKM. This CDR3 region has 15 residues. V was pared by 2 bases and J by 3 bases, with 11 bases between.